Listed below are T cell receptor beta chains from one sample, sequenced in a study of shared clonotypes between healthy human individuals. Libraries were prepared by immunoSEQ multiplex PCR; TCRdb keeps only in-frame clonotypes and omits some of them. The sample lists 600,000 to 750,000 clones, more than 70% occurring once. The specimen sequenced was memory CD4+ T cells sorted from blood. All receptors derive from a woman aged 25 to 39 in good health. The CDR3 runs from the conserved cysteine through the conserved F or W. A D gene is named only where the DNA matches it firmly. Only some rows state a clone size, as once, few, many or a class for expanded clones.

J gene	V gene	D gene	clone size	CDR3 DNA	CDR3 protein
TRBJ2-2	TRBV5-1	NA	few	TGCGCCAGCAGCTTTGGTCAGACCGGGGAGCTGTTTTTT	CASSFGQTGELFF
TRBJ2-7	TRBV27	TRBD1	few	TGTGCCAGCGGAAAGGGACAGGGGGCTGGAGAGCAGTACTTC	CASGKGQGAGEQYF
TRBJ2-1	TRBV28	TRBD2	NA	TGTGCCAGCAGTAGGGGACTAGCGCACTACAATGAGCAGTTCTTC	CASSRGLAHYNEQFF
TRBJ1-3	TRBV6-1	NA	NA	TGTGCCAGCAGTGAAACGGTGGGAAATGGGGGAAACACCATATATTTT	CASSETVGNGGNTIYF
TRBJ1-4	TRBV19	NA	NA	TGTGCCAGTACCGGAGGGCTGAATGAAAAACTGTTTTTT	CASTGGLNEKLFF
TRBJ1-1	TRBV19	TRBD1	NA	TGTGCCAGTAGTATTAGTCCACAGGGGACCGCTTTCTTT	CASSISPQGTAFF
TRBJ1-5	TRBV7-2	NA	NA	TGTGCCAGCAGCTTAGCCGGAGGGGATCAGCCCCAGCATTTT	CASSLAGGDQPQHF
TRBJ2-1	TRBV6-4	TRBD2	NA	TGTGCCAGCAGTGAAGCGGGGAGGGCCTCGGATGAGCAGTTCTTC	CASSEAGRASDEQFF
TRBJ2-5	TRBV23-1	NA	NA	TGCGCCAGCAGTCAATCGAGGGGCAGTCAAGAGACCCAGTACTTC	CASSQSRGSQETQYF
TRBJ2-4	TRBV6-1	NA	NA	TGTGCCAGCAGTGCCTCACAGGGTTATGCCAAAAACATTCAGTACTTC	CASSASQGYAKNIQYF
TRBJ1-1	TRBV28	NA	NA	TGTGCCAGCAGTTCCCCTCAGGGGACTTCGAACACTGAAGCTTTCTTT	CASSSPQGTSNTEAFF
TRBJ1-5	TRBV2	NA	NA	TGTGCCAGCAGTGAAGCGCTGGCCCCGCGGCAGCCCCAGCATTTT	CASSEALAPRQPQHF
TRBJ2-5	TRBV7-9	NA	NA	TGTGCCAGCAGCCTCACGACGACCGATGCGTACTTC	CASSLTTTDAYF
TRBJ2-1	TRBV5-1	NA	NA	TGCGCCAGCAGCTTGATCCTAAACAATGAGCAGTTCTTC	CASSLILNNEQFF
TRBJ2-7	TRBV4-2	TRBD2	NA	TGTGCCAGCAGCCAAGGGGAGGGCAGCTCCTACGAGCAGTACTTC	CASSQGEGSSYEQYF
TRBJ2-7	TRBV14	NA	NA	TGTGCCAGCAGCCAAGATACCGGGGTTGAGTACTTC	CASSQDTGVEYF
TRBJ1-1	TRBV18	NA	NA	TGTGCCAGCTCACTGGACAGCAACACTGAAGCTTTCTTT	CASSLDSNTEAFF
TRBJ2-7	TRBV19	NA	NA	TGTGCCAGTAGTGGTCGGACGGGCCGGGACCGCCGATCAAGCTACGAGCAGTACTTC	CASSGRTGRDRRSSYEQYF
TRBJ1-1	TRBV10-1	TRBD1	NA	TGCGCCAGCAGTGAGTCGAGGGCAGGGGGCACTGAAGCTTTCTTT	CASSESRAGGTEAFF
TRBJ2-7	TRBV5-1	NA	NA	TGCGCCAGCAGCTTGCCAGGACGTCCCTACGAGCAGTACTTC	CASSLPGRPYEQYF
TRBJ1-2	TRBV5-4	NA	NA	TGTGCCAGCACTTCCCGGGCGGGAAACTATGGCTACACCTTC	CASTSRAGNYGYTF
TRBJ1-2	TRBV6-5	NA	NA	TGTGCCAGCAGGGAGAGTAGCGGGGATTATGGCTACACCTTC	CASRESSGDYGYTF
TRBJ2-5	TRBV28	NA	NA	TGTGCCAGCAGTCCCGGGACCAACCAAGAGACCCAGTACTTC	CASSPGTNQETQYF
TRBJ2-7	TRBV23-1	TRBD1	once	TGCGCCAGCAGTCAAATCCGGGACAGAGCCTACGAGCAGTACTTC	CASSQIRDRAYEQYF
TRBJ2-7	TRBV5-6	TRBD2	many	TGTGCCAGCAGCCCGCGGACGCAACTAGCGGCCAGCTCCTACGAGCAGTACTTC	CASSPRTQLAASSYEQYF
TRBJ1-5	TRBV5-6	TRBD1	NA	TGTGCCAGCAGCTCGACAGGGGCAGGACAGCCCCAGCATTTT	CASSSTGAGQPQHF
TRBJ2-1	TRBV27	NA	NA	NA	CASSSSWQGAAYNEQFF
TRBJ2-3	TRBV11-2	NA	NA	TGTGCCAGCAGCTTATTAAGCGGCACATATACGCAGTATTTT	CASSLLSGTYTQYF